This TCR beta chain was recovered during a study of T-cell reconstitution after alpha-beta-depleted transplantation in children (dated by TCRdb to the mid-2010s). For context, the study as a whole: Using TCR repertoire profiling, the study followed T-cell immune reconstitution in a quantitative way in children after TCRalphabeta/CD19-depleted allogeneic hematopoietic cell transplantation.

This specimen's treatment or condition label, per the study, means: allogeneic hematopoietic cell transplantation with graft depleted of TCRalphabeta T cells and CD19 B cells. The children who served as transplant recipients had been given grafts of TCRalphabeta/CD19-depleted allogeneic hematopoietic cells. Study-wide conclusions, independent of this receptor: In some patients, high TCRbeta diversity at day 60 was attributed to recipient T cells and intrathymic progenitors that had survived conditioning. Over subsequent months, a decline in hyperexpanded clone frequencies was noted, and after one year, T-cell counts and TCRbeta diversity were mostly ascribed to newly produced T cells. About two months after transplant, the apparently early recovery of alphabetaT-cell counts reportedly depended on just several hundred clones that had expanded rapidly and came from non-depleted graft cells.

Trimming takes 1 base from V and 3 bases from J, and the germline ends sit 13 bases apart. From the cysteine through the phenylalanine, the CDR3 covers 15 amino acids. Solely the CDR3 DNA is kept, with 45 bases framed from the first base. Looking up the germline V gene yields CDR1 SGHTA and CDR2 FQGNSA. Library method: PCR. The sequencer listed for this sample is Illumina HiSeq 2500. TCR libraries were prepared with molecular barcoding, using unique molecular identifiers to normalize TCRbeta repertoire quantification. Clones were called with MiXCR by TCRdb after fastp trimmed the public reads at Q25, and only in-frame beta chains were retained. Records with the same CDR3 protein are collapsed into one entry carrying the most frequent genes and DNA. The sample data list roughly 340,000 distinct CDR3 sequences, and around 15% of these were observed just once. Roughly 41% of the sample is held by the ten biggest clonotypes.

This clonotype was observed a few times. Its antigen target is currently unknown. No much larger clonotype is one base removed from it; base qualities were not supplied. The chain is assembled from TRBV7-2 and TRBJ2-7; a tentative D match to TRBD2 spans 5 bases. This clonotype was sampled from a male patient between 2 and 15 years old who had a stem cell transplant for acute lymphoblastic leukemia, so the T cells may come from the graft donor. The sequences come from PBMCs, mostly from graft donor cells, collected 360 days after TCRalphabeta/CD19-depleted stem cell transplant. This receptor has the CDR3 CASSLVRGSGYEQYF. The DNA is TGTGCCAGCAGCTTAGTCCGGGGAAGCGGCTACGAGCAGTACTTC.